This passage covers 26 T cell receptor beta chains from one sample sequenced in a study of CD8 T cells in ankylosing spondylitis. A single record per CDR3 protein comes from TCRdb applying MiXCR to the 5' RACE reads. The data contain about 24,000 distinct CDR3 sequences, around a sixth of them singletons. Sequencing used blood. The receptor source for this set is a male donor with ankylosing spondylitis or in good health (not recorded which).

The J gene is TRBJ2-3, the V gene TRBV29-1, with D possibly called TRBD1 or TRBD2 (6 bases each). V gave up 4 bases and J gave up 8 bases, with 16 bases separating them. CDR1 is SQVTM and CDR2 is ANQGSEA in the germline V gene. The CDR3 is made up of 13 amino acids. The CDR3, as DNA: TGCAGCGTTGTGTCCGGGGGCGCGGGTACGCAGTATTTT. It translates to CSVVSGGAGTQYF.

This clonotype was detected a few times. V is TRBV7-6 and J is TRBJ1-3; perhaps TRBD1 as D (5 bases). There are 15 residues in the CDR3. Per the germline V gene, CDR1 is SGHVS and CDR2 is FNYEAQ. The V end lost 5 bases, the J end lost 2 bases, and 13 bases lay between the germline ends. CDR3 DNA sequence: TGTGCCAGCAGCCTGACAGATGAAACTGGAAACACCATATATTTT. Translation: CASSLTDETGNTIYF.

This clonotype was seen only a few times. The chain is built from TRBV19 and TRBJ2-4; 8 nucleotides line up with TRBD2. The germline V gene encodes CDR1 LNHDA and CDR2 SQIVND (reference sequence). The V and J ends lost 4 bases and 8 bases, in that order; junction bases with no gene match: 4. This CDR3 spans 13 amino acids. The CDR3 sequence is CASSTDGRDIQYF. CDR3 in DNA: TGTGCCAGTAGTACGGACGGGAGGGACATTCAGTACTTC. The full variable domain, with the rest looked up from reference TRBV19 and TRBJ2-4, is DGGITQSPKYLFRKEGQNVTLSCEQNLNHDAMYWYRQDPGQGLRLIYYSQIVNDFQKGDIAEGYSVSREKKESFPLTVTSAQKNPTAFYLCASSTDGRDIQYFGAGTRLSVL.

V is TRBV27 and J is TRBJ2-2, with 8 bases identical to TRBD1. This CDR3 region has 14 residues. Germline CDR1 is MNHEY and CDR2 is SMNVEV (reference sequence). V shed 11 bases, J shed 0 bases, and the junction held 5 bases outside the gene matches. Here the CDR3 reads CASRTGSNTGELFF. The CDR3 nucleotides are TGTGCCTCCCGGACAGGGTCGAACACCGGGGAGCTGTTTTTT.

Sample share makes this clonotype medium-sized. The chain uses TRBV5-1 and TRBJ1-1, with a possible D match to TRBD1 (6 bases). The germline V and J ends were trimmed by 3 bases and 1 base, with 7 bases remaining between them. The CDR3 has 13 amino acids. Germline CDR1 and CDR2: SGHRS and YFSETQ. The CDR3 protein is CASSSGQNTEAFF. The CDR3 DNA sequence: TGCGCCAGCAGCTCGGGACAGAACACTGAAGCTTTCTTT. The full variable domain, with the rest looked up from reference TRBV5-1 and TRBJ1-1, is KAGVTQTPRYLIKTRGQQVTLSCSPISGHRSVSWYQQTPGQGLQFLFEYFSETQRNKGNFPGRFSGRQFSNSRSEMNVSTLELGDSALYLCASSSGQNTEAFFGQGTRLTVV.

This clonotype was counted many times. This chain uses TRBV20-1 with TRBJ2-1, with TRBD2 matching over 7 bases. Per the germline V gene, CDR1 is DFQATT and CDR2 is SNEGSKA (reference sequence). Trimming cost V 0 bases and J 0 bases; bases outside gene matches: 2. The CDR3 is 15 residues long. CDR3 DNA sequence: TGCAGTGCTAGAGAAGCGGGATACTCCTACAATGAGCAGTTCTTC. Protein sequence: CSAREAGYSYNEQFF.

V usage is TRBV7-9 and J usage is TRBJ1-2, with no clear D. The CDR3 is 11 amino acids. V was cut by 5 bases and J by 6 bases, with 7 bases left in between. In germline, CDR1 is SEHNR, CDR2 FQNEAQ (reference sequence). The CDR3 reads CASSLHDGYTF. CDR3 nucleotide sequence: TGTGCCAGCAGCCTTCACGATGGCTACACCTTC.

The CDR3, as DNA: TGTGCCAGCAGCTTGTCACCGGCCAGCCAAGAGACCCAGTACTTC. It encodes CASSLSPASQETQYF. The chain couples TRBV5-4 to TRBJ2-5; no definite D call. CDR1 SGHNT and CDR2 YYREEE come from the germline V gene (reference sequence). The CDR3 has 15 amino acids. Deletions cut 1 base from V and 1 base from J, with 11 bases between.

The table lists this clonotype with a few counts. V usage is TRBV28 and J usage is TRBJ2-3; 14 bases fit TRBD2. J was trimmed by 4 bases and V by 5 bases; bases with no gene match: 11. CDR3 size: 18 residues. The germline gives CDR1 MDHEN, CDR2 SYDVKM. The CDR3 DNA follows: TGTGCCAGCAGTGTAGCCGGGACTAGCGGGAGCTTCGCAGATACGCAGTATTTT. Encoded protein: CASSVAGTSGSFADTQYF.

This clonotype was found many times. The chain is built from TRBV20-1 and TRBJ2-1, with D perhaps matching TRBD2 (5 bases). CDR1 is DFQATT, CDR2 SNEGSKA, per germline (reference sequence). The V end was cut by 7 bases, the J end by 8 bases, with 21 bases between. The CDR3 covers 14 residues. The CDR3 DNA reads TGCAGTGGAACAAAGGACTGGCCCGAAGATGAGCAGTTCTTC. Amino acid sequence: CSGTKDWPEDEQFF.

This clonotype was recorded once. This rearrangement joins TRBV19 to TRBJ2-1; no firm D call. The germline V gene encodes CDR1 LNHDA and CDR2 SQIVND (reference sequence). This CDR3 is built from 15 residues. The ends were cut back, 5 bases at V and 4 bases at J, with 15 bases in the middle. CDR3 sequence: CASSERTQRYNEQFF. The CDR3 DNA follows: TGTGCCAGTAGTGAACGGACCCAGCGATACAATGAGCAGTTCTTC.

This chain links TRBV7-9 with TRBJ2-1, with D possibly matching TRBD2 (5 bases). From germline, CDR1 is SEHNR and CDR2 FQNEAQ (reference sequence). Trimming left V 5 bases short and J 9 bases short, with 11 bases between. CDR3 length: 12 amino acids. CDR3 residues: CASSRGGREQFF. For the CDR3, the DNA is TGTGCCAGCAGCCGCGGCGGGCGTGAGCAGTTCTTC.

This clonotype was counted a few times. The chain has TRBV5-1 and TRBJ2-3, with D unresolved. V lost 1 base to trimming and J lost 6 bases, with 12 bases between them. The germline CDR1 and CDR2 sequences are SGHRS and YFSETQ. This CDR3 is 14 amino acids long. This chain's CDR3 is CASSLREGWDTQYF. For the CDR3, the DNA is TGCGCCAGCAGCTTGCGAGAAGGGTGGGATACGCAGTATTTT.

Ten or more counts support this clonotype. V is TRBV20-1 and J is TRBJ2-5; maybe TRBD1 (5 bases). This CDR3 contains 11 residues. With 6 bases removed from V and 3 bases from J, the gap between germline ends came to 8 bases. In germline, CDR1 is DFQATT, CDR2 SNEGSKA (reference sequence). The CDR3 loop reads CSADSEETQYF. The CDR3 DNA follows: TGCAGTGCCGACAGTGAAGAGACCCAGTACTTC.

This clonotype has a count of ten or more. The chain uses TRBV28 and TRBJ1-4, with D possibly TRBD1 on 5 matching bases. The germline CDR1 and CDR2 sequences are MDHEN and SYDVKM. Trimming took 7 bases from V and 2 from J, leaving 8 bases between them. CDR3 length equals 13 residues. Here the CDR3 reads CASTWGTNEKLFF. Written as DNA, the CDR3 is TGTGCCAGCACCTGGGGCACTAATGAAAAACTGTTTTTT.

This clonotype was seen ten or more times. The chain employs TRBV11-3 and TRBJ2-3, with D perhaps TRBD1 or TRBD2 (5 bases each). The CDR3 runs to 14 residues. Germline V gene lookup returns CDR1 SGHNT and CDR2 YENEEA. Trimming shortened V by 5 bases and J by 0 bases, and 9 bases separated the two germline ends. This CDR3 reads CASSLGRSTDTQYF. Here the CDR3 DNA reads TGTGCCAGCAGCCTGGGACGTAGCACAGATACGCAGTATTTT.

This chain connects TRBV5-5 to TRBJ2-2; TRBD1 aligns across 9 bases. Per the germline V gene, CDR1 is SGHKS and CDR2 is YYEKEE (reference sequence). The CDR3 sequence is 15 residues long. V was pared by 4 bases and J by 1 base, with 2 bases of the junction left unmatched. The CDR3 nucleotides read TGTGCCAGCAGCATGACAGGGGGGAACACCGGGGAGCTGTTTTTT. This codes for CASSMTGGNTGELFF.

The sample holds a few counts of this clonotype. The CDR3 is CATSDPGRAEAFF. The CDR3 coding sequence is TGTGCCACCAGTGACCCGGGAAGAGCTGAAGCTTTCTTT. The rearrangement links TRBV24-1 to TRBJ1-1; D remains ambiguous. From germline, CDR1 is KGHDR and CDR2 SFDVKD. The V and J ends lost 4 bases and 6 bases respectively, with 11 bases between them. The CDR3 is 13 amino acids.

The sample holds a few counts of this clonotype. The chain employs TRBV7-2 and TRBJ1-1, with D unresolved. Trimming took 2 bases from V and 5 from J, leaving 9 bases between them. CDR3 length equals 13 residues. In germline, CDR1 is SGHTA, CDR2 FQGNSA. CDR3 bases: TGTGCCAGCAGCTTAACCGGGGAAACTGAAGCTTTCTTT. It yields the protein CASSLTGETEAFF. The full variable domain, completed using reference TRBV7-2 and TRBJ1-1, is GAGVSQSPSNKVTEKGKDVELRCDPISGHTALYWYRQSLGQGLEFLIYFQGNSAPDKSGLPSDRFSAERTGGSVSTLTIQRTQQEDSAVYLCASSLTGETEAFFGQGTRLTVV.

V gene TRBV7-2 combines with J gene TRBJ2-5; 7 bases fit TRBD2. Germline V gives CDR1 SGHTA, CDR2 FQGNSA. The J segment lost 11 bases and the V segment lost 5 bases, leaving 8 bases of the junction unmatched. There are 12 residues in the CDR3. CDR3 bases: TGTGCCAGCAGCGCCCCGGGACTAATTCAGTACTTC. This translates into CASSAPGLIQYF.

The chain is built from TRBV20-1 and TRBJ2-1; D not certain. The germline V gene encodes CDR1 DFQATT and CDR2 SNEGSKA (reference sequence). V lost 2 bases and J 2 bases, leaving 7 bases between the germline ends. The CDR3 has 13 amino acids. CDR3 region: CSARISAYNEQFF. The CDR3 bases are TGCAGTGCTAGAATCTCCGCCTACAATGAGCAGTTCTTC.

V usage is TRBV3-1 and J usage is TRBJ2-2; D perhaps matches TRBD1 (8 bases). The germline V gene has CDR1 LGHDT and CDR2 YNNKEL (reference sequence). The V gene lost 2 bases and the J gene lost 6 bases, with 13 bases spanning the gap. This CDR3 comprises 15 residues. The CDR3 DNA follows: TGTGCCAGCAGCCAACAAACAGGGGGGGCCGGGGAGCTGTTTTTT. Protein: CASSQQTGGAGELFF.

This clonotype has only one observation. The chain combines TRBV11-2 with TRBJ2-3; possibly TRBD2 for D (6 bases). The CDR3 has 16 residues. Germline CDR1 is SGHAT and CDR2 is FQNNGV. V was shortened by 4 bases and J by 5 bases, with 19 bases between the two germline ends. The CDR3 protein is CASSSGKGGYGDTQYF. CDR3 nucleotide sequence: TGTGCCAGCAGCTCCGGAAAGGGAGGCTATGGAGATACGCAGTATTTT.

This chain joins TRBV30 and TRBJ2-5; 8 nucleotides line up with TRBD2. CDR1 GTSNPN and CDR2 SVGIG come from the germline V gene (reference sequence). CDR3 size: 12 residues. The J segment lost 5 bases and the V segment lost 5 bases, leaving 4 bases of the junction unmatched. In DNA, the CDR3 is TGTGCCTGGGGGACTAGTTCGGAGACCCAGTACTTC. This gives the protein CAWGTSSETQYF.

V gene TRBV4-3 combines with J gene TRBJ2-5, with D unclear. Trimming took 0 bases from V and 5 from J, leaving 7 bases between them. The CDR3 has 13 amino acids. The germline CDR1 and CDR2 sequences are LGHNA and YSLEER. In DNA, the CDR3 is TGCGCCAGCAGCCAAGATCCGAAGGAGACCCAGTACTTC. Amino acid sequence: CASSQDPKETQYF.

The chain uses TRBV24-1 and TRBJ2-1; tentative D call: TRBD1 (7 bases). V was trimmed by 4 bases and J by 7 bases, leaving 16 bases between them. Germline CDR1 is KGHDR and CDR2 is SFDVKD. The CDR3 runs 15 residues. In nucleotides, the CDR3 is TGTGCCACCAGTGACGTGGCAGGGGGGTGGAATGAGCAGTTCTTC. Translating gives CATSDVAGGWNEQFF.